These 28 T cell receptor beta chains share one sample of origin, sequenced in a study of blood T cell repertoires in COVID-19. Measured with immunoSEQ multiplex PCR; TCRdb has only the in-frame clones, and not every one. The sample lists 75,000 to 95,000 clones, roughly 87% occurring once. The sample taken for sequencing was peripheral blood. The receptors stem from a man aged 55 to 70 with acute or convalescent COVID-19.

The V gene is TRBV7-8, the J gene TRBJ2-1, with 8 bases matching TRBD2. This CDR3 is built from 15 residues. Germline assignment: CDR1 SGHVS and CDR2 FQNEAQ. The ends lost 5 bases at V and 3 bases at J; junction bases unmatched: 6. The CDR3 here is CASSPRGGNYNEQFF. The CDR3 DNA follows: TGTGCCAGCAGCCCACGGGGGGGGAACTACAATGAGCAGTTCTTC.

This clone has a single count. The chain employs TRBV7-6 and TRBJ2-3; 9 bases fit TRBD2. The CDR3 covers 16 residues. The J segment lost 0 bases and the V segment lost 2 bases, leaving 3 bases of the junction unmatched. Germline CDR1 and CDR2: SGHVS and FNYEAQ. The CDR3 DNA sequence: TGTGCCAGCAGCTTAAATAGCGGGGGAAGCACAGATACGCAGTATTTT. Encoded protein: CASSLNSGGSTDTQYF.

For the CDR3, the DNA is TGTGCCAGTAGCATCCCTAGCATACGGGATGAGCAGTTCTTC. It yields the protein CASSIPSIRDEQFF. This rearrangement joins TRBV19 to TRBJ2-1; TRBD2 might be the D (5 bases). V was clipped by 6 bases and J by 8 bases, with 17 bases between them. This CDR3 contains 14 residues. CDR1 and CDR2 (germline): LNHDA, SQIVND (reference sequence).

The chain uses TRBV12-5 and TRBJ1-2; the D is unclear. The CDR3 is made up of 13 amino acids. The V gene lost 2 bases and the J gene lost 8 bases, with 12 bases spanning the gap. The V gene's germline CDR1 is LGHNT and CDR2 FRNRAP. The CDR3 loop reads CASGLPPGGGYTF. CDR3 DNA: TGTGCTAGTGGTTTGCCCCCGGGAGGGGGCTACACCTTC.

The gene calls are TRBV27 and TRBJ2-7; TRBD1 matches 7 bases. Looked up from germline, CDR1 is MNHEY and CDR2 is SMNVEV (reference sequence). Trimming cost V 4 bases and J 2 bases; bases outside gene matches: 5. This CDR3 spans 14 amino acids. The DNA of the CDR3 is TGTGCCAGCAGTTCACAGGGGCCCGCCTACGAGCAGTACTTC. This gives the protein CASSSQGPAYEQYF.

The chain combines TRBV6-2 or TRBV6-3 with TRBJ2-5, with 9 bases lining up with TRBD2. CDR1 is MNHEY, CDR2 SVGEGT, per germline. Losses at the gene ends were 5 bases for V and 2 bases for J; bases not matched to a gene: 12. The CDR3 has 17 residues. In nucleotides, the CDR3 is TGTGCCAGCAGTAAACTCGTACGCGGGGGGGAACAAGAGACCCAGTACTTC. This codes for CASSKLVRGGEQETQYF.

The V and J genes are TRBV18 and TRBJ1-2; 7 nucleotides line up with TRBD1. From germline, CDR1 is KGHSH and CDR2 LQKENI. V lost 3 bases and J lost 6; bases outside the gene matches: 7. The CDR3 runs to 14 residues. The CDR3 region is CASSPTGFFNGYTF. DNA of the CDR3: TGTGCCAGCTCACCGACAGGGTTTTTTAATGGCTACACCTTC.

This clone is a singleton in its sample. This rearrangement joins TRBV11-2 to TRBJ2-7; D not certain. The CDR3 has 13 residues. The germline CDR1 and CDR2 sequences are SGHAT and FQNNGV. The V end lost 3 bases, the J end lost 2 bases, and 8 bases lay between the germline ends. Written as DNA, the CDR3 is TGTGCCAGCAGCTTCGGGTCCGCCTACGAGCAGTACTTC. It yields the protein CASSFGSAYEQYF.

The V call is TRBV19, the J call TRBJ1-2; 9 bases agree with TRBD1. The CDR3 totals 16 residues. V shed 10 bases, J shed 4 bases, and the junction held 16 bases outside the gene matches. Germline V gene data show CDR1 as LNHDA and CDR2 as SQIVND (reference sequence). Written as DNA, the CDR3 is TGTGCCACCTATTCACGGACAGGGGACCTAGGCTATGGCTACACCTTC. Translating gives CATYSRTGDLGYGYTF. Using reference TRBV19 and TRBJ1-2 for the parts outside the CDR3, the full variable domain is DGGITQSPKYLFRKEGQNVTLSCEQNLNHDAMYWYRQDPGQGLRLIYYSQIVNDFQKGDIAEGYSVSREKKESFPLTVTSAQKNPTAFYLCATYSRTGDLGYGYTFGSGTRLTVV.

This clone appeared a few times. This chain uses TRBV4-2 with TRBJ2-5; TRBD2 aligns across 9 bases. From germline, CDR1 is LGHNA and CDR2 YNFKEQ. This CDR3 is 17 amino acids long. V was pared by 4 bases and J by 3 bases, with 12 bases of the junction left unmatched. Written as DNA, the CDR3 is TGTGCCAGCAGCCCTTTTCAGGCAGCGGGGGGCGAAGAGACCCAGTACTTC. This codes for CASSPFQAAGGEETQYF.

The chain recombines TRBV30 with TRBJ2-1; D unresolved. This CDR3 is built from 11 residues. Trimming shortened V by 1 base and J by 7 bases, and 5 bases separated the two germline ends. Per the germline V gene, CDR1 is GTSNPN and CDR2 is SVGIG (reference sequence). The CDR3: CAWSDSNEQFF. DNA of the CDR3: TGTGCCTGGAGTGACAGTAATGAGCAGTTCTTC.

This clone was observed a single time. This CDR3 reads CASISGGNNEQFF. The CDR3, as DNA: TGTGCCAGCATCAGCGGGGGTAATAATGAGCAGTTCTTC. This chain uses TRBV2 with TRBJ2-1, with 8 bases lining up with TRBD2. The CDR3 consists of 13 residues. The trim removed 7 bases at V and 7 bases at J, leaving 6 bases unmatched. The germline V gene encodes CDR1 SNHLY and CDR2 FYNNEI.

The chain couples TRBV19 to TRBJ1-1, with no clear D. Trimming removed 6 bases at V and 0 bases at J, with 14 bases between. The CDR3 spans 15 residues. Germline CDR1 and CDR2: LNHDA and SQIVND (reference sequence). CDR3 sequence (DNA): TGTGCCAGTAGAGAAGCGTGGCTACTGAACACTGAAGCTTTCTTT. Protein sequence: CASREAWLLNTEAFF.

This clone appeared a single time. This CDR3 is CASNMGGPGTDNEQFF. The CDR3 bases are TGTGCCAGCAACATGGGGGGACCGGGGACAGACAATGAGCAGTTCTTC. This rearrangement joins TRBV11-2 to TRBJ2-1; possibly TRBD1 for D (7 bases). Per the germline V gene, CDR1 is SGHAT and CDR2 is FQNNGV. The CDR3 covers 16 residues. The V and J ends lost 7 bases and 5 bases respectively, with 21 bases between them.

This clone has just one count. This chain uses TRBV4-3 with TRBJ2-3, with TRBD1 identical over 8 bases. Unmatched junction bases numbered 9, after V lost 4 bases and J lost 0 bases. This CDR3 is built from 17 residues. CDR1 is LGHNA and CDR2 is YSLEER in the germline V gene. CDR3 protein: CASSPTTGDPSTDTQYF. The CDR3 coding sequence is TGCGCCAGCAGCCCAACGACAGGGGATCCTAGCACAGATACGCAGTATTTT.

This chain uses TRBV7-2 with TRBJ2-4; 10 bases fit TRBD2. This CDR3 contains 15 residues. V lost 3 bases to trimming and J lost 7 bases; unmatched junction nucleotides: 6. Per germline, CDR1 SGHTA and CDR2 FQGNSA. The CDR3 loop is CASSFSGGVGNIQYF. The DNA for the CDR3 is TGTGCCAGCAGCTTCAGCGGGGGGGTCGGGAACATTCAGTACTTC. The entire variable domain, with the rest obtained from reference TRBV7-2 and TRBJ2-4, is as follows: GAGVSQSPSNKVTEKGKDVELRCDPISGHTALYWYRQSLGQGLEFLIYFQGNSAPDKSGLPSDRFSAERTGGSVSTLTIQRTQQEDSAVYLCASSFSGGVGNIQYFGAGTRLSVL.

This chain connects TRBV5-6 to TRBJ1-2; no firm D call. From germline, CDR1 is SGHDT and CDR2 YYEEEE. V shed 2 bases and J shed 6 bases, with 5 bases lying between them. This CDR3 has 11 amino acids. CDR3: CASSFGDGYTF. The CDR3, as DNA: TGTGCCAGCAGCTTCGGGGATGGCTACACCTTC.

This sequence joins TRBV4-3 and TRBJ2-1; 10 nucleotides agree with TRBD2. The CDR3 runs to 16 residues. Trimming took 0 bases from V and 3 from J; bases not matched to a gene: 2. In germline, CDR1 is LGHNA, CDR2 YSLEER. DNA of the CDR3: TGCGCCAGCAGCCAAGAATGGACTAGCGGCTACAATGAGCAGTTCTTC. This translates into CASSQEWTSGYNEQFF.

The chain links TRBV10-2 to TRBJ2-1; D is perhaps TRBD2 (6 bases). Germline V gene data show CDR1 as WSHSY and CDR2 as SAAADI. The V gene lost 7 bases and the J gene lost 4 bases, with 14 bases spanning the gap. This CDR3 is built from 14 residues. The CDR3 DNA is TGCGCCAGCATCCCACCGGACTATTACAATGAGCAGTTCTTC. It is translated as CASIPPDYYNEQFF.

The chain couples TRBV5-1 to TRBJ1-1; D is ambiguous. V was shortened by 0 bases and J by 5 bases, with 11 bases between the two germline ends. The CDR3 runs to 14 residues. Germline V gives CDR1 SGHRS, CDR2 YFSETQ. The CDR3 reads CASSLDAYSTEAFF. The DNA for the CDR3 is TGCGCCAGCAGCTTGGACGCGTATTCGACTGAAGCTTTCTTT.

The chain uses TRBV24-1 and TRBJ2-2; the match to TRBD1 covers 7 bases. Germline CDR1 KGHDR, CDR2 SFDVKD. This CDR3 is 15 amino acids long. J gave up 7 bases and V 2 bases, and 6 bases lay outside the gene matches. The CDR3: CATSDSQGSGGELFF. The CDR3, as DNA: TGTGCCACCAGTGATTCACAGGGGTCGGGCGGGGAGCTGTTTTTT.

The CDR3 sequence: CASSAQGLKNTEAFF. CDR3 coding DNA: TGTGCCAGCAGCGCGCAGGGACTGAAGAACACTGAAGCTTTCTTT. The chain couples TRBV5-4 to TRBJ1-1; D might be TRBD1 (5 bases). Germline V CDR1 and CDR2: SGHNT, YYREEE (reference sequence). The CDR3 is 15 amino acids. V lost 4 bases and J 1 base, leaving 14 bases between the germline ends.

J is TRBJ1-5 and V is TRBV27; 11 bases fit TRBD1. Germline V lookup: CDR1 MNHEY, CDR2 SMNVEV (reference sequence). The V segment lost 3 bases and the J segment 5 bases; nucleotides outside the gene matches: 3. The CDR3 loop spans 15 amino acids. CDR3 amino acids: CASSFGTGGDQPQHF. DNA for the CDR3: TGTGCCAGCAGTTTCGGGACAGGGGGGGATCAGCCCCAGCATTTT.

CDR3 nucleotide sequence: TGTGCCAGCAGTTTAGGGCGTCAGCCCCAGCATTTT. Translated: CASSLGRQPQHF. The chain carries TRBV28 and TRBJ1-5, with D uncertain. V was cut by 2 bases and J by 6 bases, with 5 bases left in between. Looked up from germline, CDR1 is MDHEN and CDR2 is SYDVKM. The CDR3 is 12 amino acids. Together with reference TRBV28 and TRBJ1-5, the CDR3 gives the full variable domain: DVKVTQSSRYLVKRTGEKVFLECVQDMDHENMFWYRQDPGLGLRLIYFSYDVKMKEKGDIPEGYSVSREKKERFSLILESASTNQTSMYLCASSLGRQPQHFGDGTRLSIL.

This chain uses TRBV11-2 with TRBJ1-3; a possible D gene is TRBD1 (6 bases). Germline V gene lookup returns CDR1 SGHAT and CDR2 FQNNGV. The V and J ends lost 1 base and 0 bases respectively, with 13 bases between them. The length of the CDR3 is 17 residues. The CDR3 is CASSLGYRAISGNTIYF. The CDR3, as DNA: TGTGCCAGCAGCTTAGGGTACAGGGCCATCTCTGGAAACACCATATATTTT.

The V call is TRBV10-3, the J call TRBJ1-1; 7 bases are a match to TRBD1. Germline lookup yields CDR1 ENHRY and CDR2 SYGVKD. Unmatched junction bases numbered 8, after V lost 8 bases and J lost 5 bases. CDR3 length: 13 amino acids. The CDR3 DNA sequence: TGTGCCATCGTACGACAGGGTGGGACTGAAGCTTTCTTT. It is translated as CAIVRQGGTEAFF.

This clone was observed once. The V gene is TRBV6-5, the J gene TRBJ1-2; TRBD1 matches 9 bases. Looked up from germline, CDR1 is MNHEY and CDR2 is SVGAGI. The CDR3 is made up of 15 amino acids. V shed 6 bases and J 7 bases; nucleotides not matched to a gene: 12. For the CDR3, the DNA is TGTGCCAGCAGGCCTACCTTACAGGGGGCGCGTGGCTACACCTTC. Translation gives CASRPTLQGARGYTF.

The CDR3 DNA follows: TGTGCCAGCAGCTTGGCCGCGCAGGGGAACTATGGCTACACCTTC. It yields the protein CASSLAAQGNYGYTF. This chain joins TRBV5-5 and TRBJ1-2; TRBD1 might be the D (6 bases). The germline V gene has CDR1 SGHKS and CDR2 YYEKEE (reference sequence). This CDR3 has 15 residues. Trimming stripped 0 bases from V and 2 bases from J, with 11 bases between.